This TCR beta chain appears in the sequencing data of a study of Ad26.COV2.S vaccination and SARS-CoV-2 variants. CDR3 length: 12 amino acids. Germline assignment: CDR1 SNHLY and CDR2 FYNNEI. V was clipped by 8 bases and J by 6 bases, with 13 bases between them. The data were produced by immunoSEQ multiplex PCR, yet TCRdb's version contains in-frame clones alone and is incomplete. Here the sample spans about 680,000 clones, approximately 88% being singletons. As to treatment: 19 received Ad26.COV2.S at low or high dose, single or two shots; several received placebo; per-sample allocation not given. Day 63 following the first vaccine or placebo injection was when the samples were taken.

The sequence was collected from a person between 18 and 60 years old who received the Ad26.COV2.S COVID-19 vaccine or a placebo. This chain uses TRBV2 with TRBJ1-1; perhaps TRBD1 as D (6 bases). Sequencing was performed on peripheral blood, taken in a trial of Ad26.COV2.S vaccine versus placebo. The chain's CDR3 is CASWRQVPEAFF. In DNA, the CDR3 is TGTGCCAGCTGGAGACAGGTTCCTGAAGCTTTCTTT.